A selection of T cell receptor beta chains follows, all from one sample in a study of post-analysis software for immune sequencing data. A single record per CDR3 protein comes from TCRdb applying MiXCR to the PCR reads. The repertoire includes about 680,000 distinct CDR3 sequences, around 60% of them detected once, and roughly 10% sits in the top ten. The sequenced sample consisted of blood. The receptor source for this set is a girl under 10 years old with multiple sclerosis. Both conserved end residues are part of each CDR3. The order of the fields is D gene, V gene, clone size, J gene, CDR3 DNA, CDR3 protein. D genes are given only for firm matches. Rows may omit the clone size; those that give it use once, few, many or a size class.

>TRBD1|TRBV12-3/TRBV12-4|-|TRBJ1-4
TGTGCCTGCAGGACAGGGGGAAATGAAAAACTGTTTTTT
CACRTGGNEKLFF
>-|TRBV5-1|once|TRBJ2-3
TGCGCCAGCAGCTCCAGGACTCAAACGTTCACAGATACGCAGTATTTT
CASSSRTQTFTDTQYF
>TRBD2|TRBV7-7|-|TRBJ2-1
TGTGCTAGCAGCGCGGGAGGTCGGTTCTCCTACAATGAGCAGTTCTTC
CASSAGGRFSYNEQFF
>TRBD1|TRBV5-6|-|TRBJ2-1
TGTGCCAGCAATGAGGGACAGCGACAGCCCAATGAGCAGTTCTTC
CASNEGQRQPNEQFF
>-|TRBV7-3|few|TRBJ2-3
TGTGCCAGCAGCCTCCGGCGAGCAGATACGCAGTATTTT
CASSLRRADTQYF
>-|TRBV28|few|TRBJ2-1
TGTGCCAGCGATGAGAGGGGTAATGAGCAGTTCTTC
CASDERGNEQFF
>-|TRBV7-2|-|TRBJ2-5
TGTGCCAGCAGCAGGGGACTGGACCCAAGAGAGACCCAGTACTTC
CASSRGLDPRETQYF
>-|TRBV20-1|few|TRBJ2-1
TGCAGTGCTAGCACAGTGGGTGAGCAGTTCTTC
CSASTVGEQFF
>-|TRBV20-1|-|TRBJ1-2
TGCAGTGCTGCGGACAGCATCCAAAGAGGCTACACCTTC
CSAADSIQRGYTF
>TRBD2|TRBV20-1|-|TRBJ2-1
TGCAGTGCTAGACCGGGACTAGCGGAATACAATGAGCAGTTCTTC
CSARPGLAEYNEQFF
>-|TRBV5-1|-|TRBJ2-1
TGCGCCAGCAGCTTGCGGGAGCTAAATGAGCAGTTCTTC
CASSLRELNEQFF
>TRBD2|TRBV27|-|TRBJ2-5
TGTGCCAGCAGTTTATTGGGAGGGAGAAAGACCCAGTACTTC
CASSLLGGRKTQYF
>TRBD2|TRBV3-1|-|TRBJ2-1
TGTGCCAGCAGCCGAAGGGGACTAGCGGGAGTGGATGAGCAGTTCTTC
CASSRRGLAGVDEQFF
>-|TRBV6-6|-|TRBJ2-3
TGTGCCAGCAGAAACAGGCTTCCAGGTCTCACAGATACGCAGTATTTT
CASRNRLPGLTDTQYF
>TRBD1|TRBV12-3/TRBV12-4|few|TRBJ1-5
TGTGCCAGCAGTTACCGGGGACAGGGTAATAGTGGCGGGTGGGGATATAGCAATCAGCCCCAGCATTTT
CASSYRGQGNSGGWGYSNQPQHF
>TRBD1|TRBV20-1|-|TRBJ2-2
TGCAGTGCTAGATCCACAACGTTGGGACAGACCGGGGAGCTGTTTTTT
CSARSTTLGQTGELFF
>-|TRBV7-2|once|TRBJ2-2
TGTGCCAGCAGCCCCACGTTAGGGGCCACGAACACCGGGGAGCTGTTTTTT
CASSPTLGATNTGELFF
>-|TRBV5-1|-|TRBJ1-1
TGCGCCAGCAGCCACTGGGCCCAGAGGGGGAACACTGAAGCTTTCTTT
CASSHWAQRGNTEAFF
>-|TRBV5-1|few|TRBJ2-3
TGCGCCAGCAGCTTGTTGGGCGGGCTAAGCACAGATACGCAGTATTTT
CASSLLGGLSTDTQYF
>-|TRBV12-3/TRBV12-4|-|TRBJ2-5
TGTGCCAGCAGTTCCGTTAAAGAGACCCAGTACTTC
CASSSVKETQYF
>-|TRBV3-1|-|TRBJ2-7
TGTGCCAGCACCCCCTCCGGGAGCTCCTACGAGCAGTACTTC
CASTPSGSSYEQYF
>-|TRBV12-3/TRBV12-4|-|TRBJ1-1
TGTGCCAGCAGTTTAACTTCTGAAGCTTTCTTT
CASSLTSEAFF
>-|TRBV19|-|TRBJ1-6
TGTGCCAGTAGCGCGGCAGACCAGTCACCCCTCCACTTT
CASSAADQSPLHF
>-|TRBV6-2/TRBV6-3|-|TRBJ2-1
TGTGCCAGCAGAGGCAGCCCGAATGAGCAGTTCTTC
CASRGSPNEQFF
>TRBD1|TRBV25-1|-|TRBJ1-6
TGTGCCAGCAGCAAAGACAGGGGGAAGAGTTCACCCCTCCACTTT
CASSKDRGKSSPLHF
>-|TRBV27|once|TRBJ1-2
TGTGCCAGCAGCCCCGGGGGAAGGTATGGCTACACCTTC
CASSPGGRYGYTF
>TRBD2|TRBV15|-|TRBJ2-7
TGTGCCACCAGCAGCCCCCGGACTAGCGGGAGAGTCCAAGAGAACCAGTACTTC
CATSSPRTSGRVQENQYF
>TRBD2|TRBV7-3|-|TRBJ2-3
TGTGCCAGCACGCCTGGCGGGAGGGTCACAGATACGCAGTATTTT
CASTPGGRVTDTQYF
>-|TRBV18|once|TRBJ1-5
TGTGCCAGCTCACCACCACGGGACACATTGAAGGGGGAGCCCCAGCATTTT
CASSPPRDTLKGEPQHF
>TRBD2|TRBV4-1|-|TRBJ2-7
TGCGCCAGCAGCCAAGAGAAATTAGCGCTAGCGGGAGATGTTGGCTACGAGCAGTACTTC
CASSQEKLALAGDVGYEQYF
>-|TRBV29-1|-|TRBJ1-2
TGCAGCGTTGATGGCCGTAATCCACGTGGCTACATCTTC
CSVDGRNPRGYIF
>TRBD2|TRBV10-2|-|TRBJ2-3
TGCGCCTCCAGGGACTATTGGACAGATACGCAGTATTTT
CASRDYWTDTQYF
>-|TRBV6-5|-|TRBJ1-4
TGTGCCAGCAGTTATATGGGCACTAATGAAAAACTGTTTTTT
CASSYMGTNEKLFF
>-|TRBV25-1|few|TRBJ2-7
TGTGCCAGCAGTGGTGGATTTTACGAGCAGTACTTC
CASSGGFYEQYF
>-|TRBV7-9|few|TRBJ2-1
TGTGCCAGCAGCTTTTCGTTATTAGGATATCCACCCCAGGATGAGCAGTTCTTC
CASSFSLLGYPPQDEQFF
>TRBD1|TRBV2|-|TRBJ2-5
TGTGCCTCTGTGCAGGGGGCCCCAACCCAAGAGACCCAGTACTTC
CASVQGAPTQETQYF
>-|TRBV29-1|few|TRBJ2-5
TGCAGCGTAGGTCCCTCGCTACGCCAAGAGACCCAGTACTTC
CSVGPSLRQETQYF
>-|TRBV28|-|TRBJ1-2
TGTGCCAGCTACGCAACCGGGTCAACCTATGGCTACACCTTC
CASYATGSTYGYTF
>TRBD2|TRBV7-2|-|TRBJ2-1
TGTGCCAGCAGCTTAGTCGCGCTAGCGGGGGGGCTTGGCTCCTACAATGAGCAGTTCTTC
CASSLVALAGGLGSYNEQFF
>-|TRBV19|-|TRBJ2-1
TGTGCCAGTAGTACCTACCGGACAGACCATGAGCAGTTCTTC
CASSTYRTDHEQFF
>-|TRBV14|-|TRBJ2-1
TGTGCCAGCAGCCAGGGCGGGGCGCTTTTACGGAATGAGCAGTTCTTC
CASSQGGALLRNEQFF
>TRBD1|TRBV5-1|-|TRBJ1-2
TGCGCCAGCAGCTTGTCTCCGACAGGGTCGGGCTACACCTTC
CASSLSPTGSGYTF
>TRBD1|TRBV29-1|-|TRBJ2-1
TGCAGCGTTGAATGGGACAGGGTTATCTACAATGAGCAGTTCTTC
CSVEWDRVIYNEQFF
>TRBD1|TRBV24-1|once|TRBJ2-3
TGTGCCACCAGTGACCACCCAGGGGGCACACACACAGATACGCAGTATTTT
CATSDHPGGTHTDTQYF
>TRBD1|TRBV27|-|TRBJ1-5
TGTGCCAGCAGCCTTATACAGGGGAGGGGTCAGCCCCAGCATTTT
CASSLIQGRGQPQHF
>-|TRBV5-1|few|TRBJ2-1
TGCGCCAGCGGGGGGACCGGCGGCCCCTACAATGAGCAGTTCTTC
CASGGTGGPYNEQFF
>TRBD1|TRBV5-1|-|TRBJ2-4
TGCGCCAGCAGCTTAGGGACAGCGGATTCGCAGTACTTC
CASSLGTADSQYF
>TRBD1|TRBV7-9|-|TRBJ2-5
TGTGCCAGCAGCTCCGGGACAGGGGGCTTGGAGACCCAGTACTTC
CASSSGTGGLETQYF
>-|TRBV29-1|-|TRBJ2-1
TGCAGCGTTGGGTTCTCGGGGGTTAGGGATGAGCAGTTCTTC
CSVGFSGVRDEQFF
>-|TRBV10-3|-|TRBJ2-3
TGTGCCATCAGTGCCCGCACAGATACGCAGTATTTT
CAISARTDTQYF
>TRBD1|TRBV9|-|TRBJ2-1
TGTGCCAGCAGCGTGGGACAGGGGTCTTCTGAGCAGTTCTTC
CASSVGQGSSEQFF
>-|TRBV7-2|-|TRBJ2-3
TGTGCCAGCAGCTTAAGTGGGGGGCTTGTCGATACGCAGTATTTT
CASSLSGGLVDTQYF
>TRBD2|TRBV6-6|-|TRBJ2-3
TGTGCCAGCAGTTACGGGGCGGGAGGGCCGCCCGATACGCAGTATTTT
CASSYGAGGPPDTQYF
>TRBD2|TRBV6-5|few|TRBJ2-5
TGTGCCAGCAGTCGACTAGCGGGCGGAGAGACCCAGTACTTC
CASSRLAGGETQYF
>TRBD1|TRBV5-1|-|TRBJ2-3
TGCGCCAGCAGTTTGACAGGGGGCGGGGATACGCAGTATTTT
CASSLTGGGDTQYF
>-|TRBV7-2|-|TRBJ1-5
TGTGCCAGCAGCCGAGCAGGGATTGGTAATCAGCCCCAGCATTTT
CASSRAGIGNQPQHF
>-|TRBV15|-|TRBJ2-2
TGTGCCACCAGCGGGTGGACATCCGGGGAGCTGTTTTTT
CATSGWTSGELFF
>TRBD1|TRBV7-2|-|TRBJ2-6
TGTGCCAGCAGCTTGGCCGGGACAGGGGGCCTAGGGGGGGCCAACGTCCTGACTTTC
CASSLAGTGGLGGANVLTF
>TRBD2|TRBV7-9|-|TRBJ2-3
TGTGCCAGCAGCCGGGGGGACGGCACAGATACGCAGTATTTT
CASSRGDGTDTQYF
>-|TRBV10-3|-|TRBJ2-3
TGTACCATCAGTGAGTCGGTTGGAACAGATACGCAGTATTTT
CTISESVGTDTQYF